The 9 T cell receptor beta chains below all came from one sample that was sequenced in a study of blood T cell repertoires in COVID-19. Libraries were prepared by immunoSEQ multiplex PCR; TCRdb keeps only in-frame clonotypes and omits some of them. The sample has about 280,000 clones, around 87% seen once. The sample taken for sequencing was peripheral blood. Receptors were obtained from a woman between 25 and 40 years old who had recovered from COVID-19.

The V and J genes are TRBV11-2 and TRBJ2-3, with D unclear. Per germline, CDR1 SGHAT and CDR2 FQNNGV. The CDR3 has 11 amino acids. Trimming stripped 6 bases from V and 3 bases from J, with 4 bases between. The DNA of the CDR3 is TGTGCCAGCAGTTATACAGATACGCAGTATTTT. Amino acid sequence: CASSYTDTQYF.

The gene calls are TRBV2 and TRBJ1-4; possible D gene TRBD1, 5 bases. V lost 7 bases and J lost 6, with 12 bases in between. In germline, CDR1 is SNHLY, CDR2 FYNNEI. There are 13 residues in the CDR3. The CDR3 DNA reads TGTGCCAGCAACCCAAGGGGTGATGAAAAACTGTTTTTT. As protein: CASNPRGDEKLFF. Using reference TRBV2 and TRBJ1-4 for the parts outside the CDR3, the full variable domain is EPEVTQTPSHQVTQMGQEVILRCVPISNHLYFYWYRQILGQKVEFLVSFYNNEISEKSEIFDDQFSVERPDGSNFTLKIRSTKLEDSAMYFCASNPRGDEKLFFGSGTQLSVL.

The chain uses TRBV5-8 and TRBJ1-2, with D perhaps matching TRBD1 (5 bases). Germline CDR1 SGHTS, CDR2 YDEGEE. The CDR3 is made up of 15 amino acids. The V end lost 4 bases, the J end lost 0 bases, and 13 bases lay between the germline ends. The CDR3 region is CASSPQGLANYGYTF. The CDR3 region has the DNA TGTGCCAGCAGCCCGCAGGGTTTAGCTAACTATGGCTACACCTTC. Drawing the rest from reference TRBV5-8 and TRBJ1-2, the complete variable domain is EAGVTQSPTHLIKTRGQQATLRCSPISGHTSVYWYQQALGLGLQFLLWYDEGEERNRGNFPPRFSGRQFPNYSSELNVNALELEDSALYLCASSPQGLANYGYTFGSGTRLTVV.

The V gene is TRBV21-1, the J gene TRBJ2-1; the table calls TRBD2, which could not be checked here. TRBV21-1 is tagged as a pseudogene. The CDR3 runs to 19 residues. The CDR3 bases are TGTGCCAGCAGCAAAGAGGTAGAGACTAGCGGGAGAGTTGGGAATGAGCAGTTCTTC. Translation: CASSKEVETSGRVGNEQFF.

The chain recombines TRBV7-2 with TRBJ1-2; 10 bases are a match to TRBD1. J lost 6 bases, V lost 5 bases, and 6 bases had no gene match. The CDR3 consists of 14 residues. Germline CDR1 reads SGHTA; CDR2 reads FQGNSA. The CDR3 region has the DNA TGTGCCAGCAGCAACAGGGACAGGGGAAATGGCTACACCTTC. Translated: CASSNRDRGNGYTF. Full variable domain (outside the CDR3, taken from reference TRBV7-2 and TRBJ1-2): GAGVSQSPSNKVTEKGKDVELRCDPISGHTALYWYRQSLGQGLEFLIYFQGNSAPDKSGLPSDRFSAERTGGSVSTLTIQRTQQEDSAVYLCASSNRDRGNGYTFGSGTRLTVV.

J is TRBJ1-1 and V is TRBV5-4; TRBD1 matches at 9 bases. Germline V gene sequence: CDR1 SGHNT, CDR2 YYREEE (reference sequence). V lost 4 bases, J lost 0 bases, and 10 bases stayed unmatched. The CDR3 is 17 amino acids. The CDR3 spells CASSPAGTGTMNTEAFF. CDR3 DNA sequence: TGTGCCAGCAGCCCAGCCGGGACAGGGACTATGAACACTGAAGCTTTCTTT.

V and J are TRBV14 and TRBJ1-1, with TRBD1 matching 9 bases. The CDR3 spans 16 residues. Germline V gene lookup returns CDR1 SGHDN and CDR2 FVKESK. V dropped 3 bases and J dropped 0; count of bases not matched to a gene: 5. The CDR3 DNA is TGTGCCAGCAGCCAGAACAGGGGGCGGGTGAACACTGAAGCTTTCTTT. Translation: CASSQNRGRVNTEAFF. The whole variable domain, filled in from reference TRBV14 and TRBJ1-1, reads EAGVTQFPSHSVIEKGQTVTLRCDPISGHDNLYWYRRVMGKEIKFLLHFVKESKQDESGMPNNRFLAERTGGTYSTLKVQPAELEDSGVYFCASSQNRGRVNTEAFFGQGTRLTVV.

As for this clone: This sample also contains other DNA sequences that code for the same CDR3. The V call is TRBV28, the J call TRBJ2-2; 7 nucleotides agree with TRBD1. V shed 6 bases, J shed 4 bases, and the junction held 8 bases outside the gene matches. The germline gives CDR1 MDHEN, CDR2 SYDVKM. The CDR3 contains 15 residues. The chain's CDR3 is CASSSTGLGTGELFF. The CDR3 region has the DNA TGTGCCAGCAGCTCGACAGGGCTAGGCACCGGGGAGCTGTTTTTT.

This clone has only a few counts. This chain links TRBV6-5 with TRBJ2-7, with a tentative D call TRBD1 (6 bases). The CDR3 covers 13 residues. Deletions cut 6 bases from V and 5 bases from J, with 14 bases between. Germline CDR1 is MNHEY and CDR2 is SVGAGI. Written as DNA, the CDR3 is TGTGCCAGCAGCACCAGGGGTGGTAACGAGCAGTACTTC. Its translation is CASSTRGGNEQYF.